A single TCR beta chain is shown here with its context. The entry originates in a study of blood T cell repertoires in COVID-19. The germline gives CDR1 SGHTA, CDR2 FQGNSA. V dropped 6 bases and J dropped 6 bases, with 18 bases sitting between them. CDR3 length: 14 residues. Original processing methods: Counts of nucleated cells, estimated from reference gene primer amplification, were obtained. Here immunoSEQ multiplex PCR was the method, and the copy in TCRdb shows in-frame clones only, minus some. The DNA gave D and trimming, while V, J and clone size come from that table. This table holds 35,000 to 55,000 clones, around 91% found once.

V gene TRBV7-2 combines with J gene TRBJ2-7, with D maybe TRBD2 (5 bases). The receptor was derived from a man in his fifties with active COVID-19. What was sequenced was peripheral blood. Here the CDR3 DNA reads TGTGCCAGCAGAAGGGAGCGTACACGTAGCGAGCAGTACTTC. Its protein is CASRRERTRSEQYF.